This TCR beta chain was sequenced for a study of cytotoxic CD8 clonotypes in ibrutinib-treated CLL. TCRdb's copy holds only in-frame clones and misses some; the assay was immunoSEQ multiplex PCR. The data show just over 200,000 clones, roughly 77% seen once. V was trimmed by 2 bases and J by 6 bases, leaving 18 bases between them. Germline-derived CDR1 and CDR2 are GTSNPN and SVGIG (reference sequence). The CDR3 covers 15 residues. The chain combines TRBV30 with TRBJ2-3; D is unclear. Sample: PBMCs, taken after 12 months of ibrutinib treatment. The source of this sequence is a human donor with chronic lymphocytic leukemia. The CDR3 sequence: CAWSTISGLPDTQYF. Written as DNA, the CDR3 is TGTGCCTGGAGTACTATATCAGGCCTGCCGGATACGCAGTATTTT.